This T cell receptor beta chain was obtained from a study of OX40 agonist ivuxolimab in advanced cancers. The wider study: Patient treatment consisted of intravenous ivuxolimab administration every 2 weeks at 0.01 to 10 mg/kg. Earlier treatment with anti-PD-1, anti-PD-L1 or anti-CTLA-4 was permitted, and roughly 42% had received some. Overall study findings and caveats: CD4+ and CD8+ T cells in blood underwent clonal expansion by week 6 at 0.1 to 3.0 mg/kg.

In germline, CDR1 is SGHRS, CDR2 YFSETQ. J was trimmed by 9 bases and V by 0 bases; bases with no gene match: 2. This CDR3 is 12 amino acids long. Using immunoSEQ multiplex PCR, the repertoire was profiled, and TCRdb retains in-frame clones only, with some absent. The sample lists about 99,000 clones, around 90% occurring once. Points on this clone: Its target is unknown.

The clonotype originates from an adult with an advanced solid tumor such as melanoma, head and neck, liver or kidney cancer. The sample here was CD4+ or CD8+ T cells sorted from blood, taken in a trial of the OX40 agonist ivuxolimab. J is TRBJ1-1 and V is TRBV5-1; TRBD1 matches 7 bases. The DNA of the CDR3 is TGCGCCAGCAGCTTGGGACAGGGAAAAGCTTTCTTT. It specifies CASSLGQGKAFF.